A selection of T cell receptor beta chains follows, all from one sample in a study of blood T cell repertoires in COVID-19. Only in-frame clones appear in the TCRdb table, and some are missing; sequencing was by immunoSEQ multiplex PCR. The sample lists some 99,000 clones, approximately 87% seen once, with 6.6% in the top ten. Source material: peripheral blood. The receptors originated from a woman in her fifties or sixties with acute or convalescent COVID-19. Each CDR3 is given with its conserved first and last residue. D genes are given only for firm matches. Clone size is given for some rows only: seen once, a few or many times, or a class if the clone is expanded.

abundance: .; v_gene: TRBV10-1; j_gene: TRBJ2-7; d_gene: .; CDR3nt: TGCGCCAGCAGTCAGAACAGGTACGAGCAGTACTTC; CDR3aa: CASSQNRYEQYF
abundance: .; v_gene: TRBV5-6; j_gene: TRBJ2-5; d_gene: .; CDR3nt: TGTGCCAGCAGCTCTTGGCCGACAGACGGGGAGACCCAGTACTTC; CDR3aa: CASSSWPTDGETQYF
abundance: .; v_gene: TRBV6-5; j_gene: TRBJ2-5; d_gene: .; CDR3nt: TGTGCCAGCACCTCAGTAAGGGGGGGCGAGGAGACCCAGTACTTC; CDR3aa: CASTSVRGGEETQYF
abundance: .; v_gene: TRBV19; j_gene: TRBJ2-2; d_gene: .; CDR3nt: TGTGCCAGTAGTATCACCGGAGCCGGGGAGCTGTTTTTT; CDR3aa: CASSITGAGELFF
abundance: once; v_gene: TRBV2; j_gene: TRBJ1-1; d_gene: .; CDR3nt: TGTGCCAGCCGCGAGGCGGAAGCTTTCTTT; CDR3aa: CASREAEAFF
abundance: once; v_gene: TRBV29-1; j_gene: TRBJ2-3; d_gene: .; CDR3nt: TGCAGCCTTACGCATAGGGGGTCAGATACGCAGTATTTT; CDR3aa: CSLTHRGSDTQYF
abundance: .; v_gene: TRBV10-3; j_gene: TRBJ2-7; d_gene: .; CDR3nt: TGTGCCATCAGTGAGTCTCGGACAGTCGAGGAGCAGTACTTC; CDR3aa: CAISESRTVEEQYF
abundance: .; v_gene: TRBV30; j_gene: TRBJ2-1; d_gene: .; CDR3nt: TGTGCCTGGAGACTCCCCCGGTACCGGTCCCAGGCCCTTGACAATGAGCAGTTCTTC; CDR3aa: CAWRLPRYRSQALDNEQFF
abundance: .; v_gene: TRBV7-3; j_gene: TRBJ2-5; d_gene: TRBD2; CDR3nt: TGTGCCAGCAGTCTAAACGGACTAGGAGAGACCCAGTACTTC; CDR3aa: CASSLNGLGETQYF
abundance: .; v_gene: TRBV5-4; j_gene: TRBJ1-4; d_gene: .; CDR3nt: TGTGCCAGCAGCCTCGGGTCAGGGTCTGATGAAAAACTGTTTTTT; CDR3aa: CASSLGSGSDEKLFF
abundance: .; v_gene: TRBV19; j_gene: TRBJ1-3; d_gene: .; CDR3nt: TGTGCCAGTAGCGCGTCTGGGCCTCGTCCAAACACCATATATTTT; CDR3aa: CASSASGPRPNTIYF
abundance: .; v_gene: TRBV12-5; j_gene: TRBJ1-3; d_gene: .; CDR3nt: TGTGCTAGTGGTCCGACATTTCACTCTGGAAACACCATATATTTT; CDR3aa: CASGPTFHSGNTIYF
abundance: .; v_gene: TRBV19; j_gene: TRBJ1-2; d_gene: .; CDR3nt: TGTGCCAGTAGTATTCCAGGGAACTATGGCTACACCTTC; CDR3aa: CASSIPGNYGYTF
abundance: .; v_gene: TRBV14; j_gene: TRBJ1-1; d_gene: TRBD1; CDR3nt: TGTGCCAGCAGCCATCGACAGGGGAGCACTGAAGCTTTCTTT; CDR3aa: CASSHRQGSTEAFF